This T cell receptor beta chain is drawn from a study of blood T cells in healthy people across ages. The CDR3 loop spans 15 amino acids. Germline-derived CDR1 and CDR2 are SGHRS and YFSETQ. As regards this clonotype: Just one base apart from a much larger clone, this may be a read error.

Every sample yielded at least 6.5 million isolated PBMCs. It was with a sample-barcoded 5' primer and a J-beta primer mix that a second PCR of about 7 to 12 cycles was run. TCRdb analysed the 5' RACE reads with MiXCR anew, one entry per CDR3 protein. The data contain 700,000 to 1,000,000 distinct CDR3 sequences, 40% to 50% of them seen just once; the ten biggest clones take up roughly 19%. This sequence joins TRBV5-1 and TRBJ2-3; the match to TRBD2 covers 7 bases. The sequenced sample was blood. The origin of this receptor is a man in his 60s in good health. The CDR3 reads CASSLLAHPTHTQYF. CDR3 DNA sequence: TGCGCCAGCAGCCTACTAGCGCACCCCACACATACGCAGTATTTT.